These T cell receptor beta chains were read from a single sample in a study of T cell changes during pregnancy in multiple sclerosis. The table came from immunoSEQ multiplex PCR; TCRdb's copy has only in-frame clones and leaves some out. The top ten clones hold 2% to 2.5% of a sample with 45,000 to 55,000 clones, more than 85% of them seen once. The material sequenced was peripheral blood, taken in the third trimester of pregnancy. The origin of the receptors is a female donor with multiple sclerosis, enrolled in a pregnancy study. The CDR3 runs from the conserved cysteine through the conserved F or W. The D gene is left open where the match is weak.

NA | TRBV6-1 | CASSVLPGRNEKLFF
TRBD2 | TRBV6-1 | CASTRRGEVGTQYF
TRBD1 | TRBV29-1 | CSVEVGQGATEAFF
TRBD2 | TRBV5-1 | CASSPGVLAGYNEQFF
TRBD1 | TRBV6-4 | CASSGGTGGAGGELFF
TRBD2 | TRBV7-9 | CASSPRTSGNDYEQYF
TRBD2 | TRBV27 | CASRLAGDTYEQYF
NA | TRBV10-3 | CAISEPGEAQHF
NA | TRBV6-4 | CASSENTGTDTQYF
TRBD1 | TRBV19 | CASSIDGYRGPKNEQYF
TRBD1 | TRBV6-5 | CASSYPGTGNEQFF
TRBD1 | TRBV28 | CASSLTGRGYTF
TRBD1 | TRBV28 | CASSPDREFDGYTF
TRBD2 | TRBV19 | CASTPQWGLAGEQYF
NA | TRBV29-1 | CSVDRYNEQFF
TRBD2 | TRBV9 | CASSLTSGNYEQYF
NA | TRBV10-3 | CAISERESHEQYF
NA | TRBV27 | CASSLTPSGEITF
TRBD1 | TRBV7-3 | CASSLQPDRPYGYTF
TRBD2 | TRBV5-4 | CASSPGTIQFF
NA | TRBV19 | CASSIRLGDEQYF
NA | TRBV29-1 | CSVVVDEQFF
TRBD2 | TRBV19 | CASSTRGGLAVPSSYNEQFF
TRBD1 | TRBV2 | CASRDRGLDIQYF
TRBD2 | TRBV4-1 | CASSPLTTSGHYNEQFF
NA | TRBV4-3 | CASSQMGGTGEQYF
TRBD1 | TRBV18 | CASSQDRGSEKLFF
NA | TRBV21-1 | CASSKRVGGCDTEAFF
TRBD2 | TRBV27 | CASSLRGAGRSYEQYF
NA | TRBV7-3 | CASSPSSVYTGELFF
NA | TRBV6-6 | CASSYSTDSYEQYF
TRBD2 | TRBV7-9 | CASSRPLAGGFNIQYF
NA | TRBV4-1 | CASSPRDSPVYEQFF
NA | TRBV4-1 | CASSQGLSHYNEQFF
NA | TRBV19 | CASSIASRGFGYGYTF
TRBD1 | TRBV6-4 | CASSGQGATGELFF
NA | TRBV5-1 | CASRTLTGDFTDTQYF
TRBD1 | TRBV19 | CASSPGTGAYEQYF
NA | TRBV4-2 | CASSQVTSLGEQYF
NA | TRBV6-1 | CASSHRENTEAFF
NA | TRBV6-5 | CASGPRRRGTGELFF
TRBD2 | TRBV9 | CASSILAGVRSAGELFF
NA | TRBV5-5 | CASSLASGGAYNEQFF
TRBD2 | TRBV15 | CATSDLAGGMNEQFF
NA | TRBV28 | CASSLRGGQYF
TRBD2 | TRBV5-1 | CASSLGGRGRNNEQFF
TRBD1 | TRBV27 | CASRERTGIYGYTF
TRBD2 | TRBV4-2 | CASSLYRGGGLSYEQYF
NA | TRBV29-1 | CSVGTDSGNTIYF
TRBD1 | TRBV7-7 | CASSRLQGGNTEAFF
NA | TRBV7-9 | CASSEASAQFTDTQYF
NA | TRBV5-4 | CASSLIGGNEQFF
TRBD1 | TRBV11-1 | CASSRQGTYEQYF